This T cell receptor (beta chain) originates from a study of preoperative IRX-2 immunotherapy in early breast cancer. Libraries were prepared by immunoSEQ multiplex PCR; TCRdb keeps only in-frame clonotypes and omits some of them. Among about 3,600 clones, 60% to 85% were seen once, and the ten largest hold approximately 13%. Noted treatment: preoperative locoregional IRX-2 cytokine immunotherapy. Patients received preoperative, locoregional IRX-2 cytokine immunotherapy in a phase Ib study. The CDR3 has 15 amino acids. Trimming cost V 2 bases and J 6 bases, with 17 bases left between them. CDR1 and CDR2 (germline): MNHGY, SAAAGT.

The source was tumor tissue, collected after IRX-2 immunotherapy. This sequence joins TRBV6-8 and TRBJ2-7, with D perhaps TRBD1 (6 bases). The receptor's source is a human donor with breast cancer. The CDR3 region has the DNA TGTGCCAGCAGTTACCTTCCAGGGGCCGTCTTCGAGCAGTACTTC. Its translation is CASSYLPGAVFEQYF.